A selection of T cell receptor beta chains follows, all from one sample in a study of blood T cell repertoires in COVID-19. TCRdb's table, derived via immunoSEQ multiplex PCR, lists solely in-frame clones and lacks some. The table shows about 190,000 clones, with 70% to 85% occurring only once. Sequencing used peripheral blood. The receptors stem from a woman in her 50s with acute or convalescent COVID-19. CDR3s include the opening cysteine and the closing phenylalanine or tryptophan. A D gene is named only where the DNA matches it firmly. Size is stated for part of the rows, as once, few or many counts, or as a class when the clone is expanded.

v_gene: TRBV7-2
j_gene: TRBJ2-6
d_gene: TRBD1
abundance: .
CDR3nt: TGTGCCAGCAGGGAAAGACAGGGGTCAGGCGCCAACGTCCTGACTTTC
CDR3aa: CASRERQGSGANVLTF

v_gene: TRBV6-5
j_gene: TRBJ2-7
d_gene: TRBD1
abundance: once
CDR3nt: TGTGCCAGCAGCCGCCGGGACAGGCTTTACGAGCAGTACTTC
CDR3aa: CASSRRDRLYEQYF

v_gene: TRBV6-5
j_gene: TRBJ1-1
d_gene: .
abundance: .
CDR3nt: TGTGCCAGCAGTCCTGGGAGGGGTGAAGCTTTCTTT
CDR3aa: CASSPGRGEAFF

v_gene: TRBV7-8
j_gene: TRBJ2-3
d_gene: TRBD2
abundance: .
CDR3nt: TGTGCCAGCAGCCAGTCGGGCGGGAGGGTGACAGATACGCAGTATTTT
CDR3aa: CASSQSGGRVTDTQYF

v_gene: TRBV7-8
j_gene: TRBJ2-2
d_gene: TRBD1
abundance: .
CDR3nt: TGTGCCAGCAGCTTACTGGCAGGGGGTACCGGGGAGCTGTTTTTT
CDR3aa: CASSLLAGGTGELFF

v_gene: TRBV18
j_gene: TRBJ2-3
d_gene: .
abundance: .
CDR3nt: TGTGCCAGCTCACCCAGCAATGGAGGGATTGGGCAGTATTTT
CDR3aa: CASSPSNGGIGQYF

v_gene: TRBV14
j_gene: TRBJ2-7
d_gene: TRBD2
abundance: few
CDR3nt: TGTGCCAGCAGCCAAGGCTTCTTCGGGGACGGGAGGTTGGACGAGCAGTACTTC
CDR3aa: CASSQGFFGDGRLDEQYF

v_gene: TRBV28
j_gene: TRBJ1-6
d_gene: .
abundance: .
CDR3nt: TGTGCCAGCAGTCTGTATCAAACTCGGAATTCACCCCTCCACTTT
CDR3aa: CASSLYQTRNSPLHF

v_gene: TRBV27
j_gene: TRBJ1-2
d_gene: TRBD1
abundance: few
CDR3nt: TGTGCCAGGGGAAAGGGGACAGGGAATTATGGCTACACCTTC
CDR3aa: CARGKGTGNYGYTF

v_gene: TRBV28
j_gene: TRBJ2-7
d_gene: TRBD1
abundance: .
CDR3nt: TGTGCCAGCAGAGGGACAGGGATATTGCCCTACGAGCAGTACTTC
CDR3aa: CASRGTGILPYEQYF

v_gene: TRBV27
j_gene: TRBJ2-7
d_gene: TRBD2
abundance: .
CDR3nt: TGTGCCAGCAAGGGGACTAGCGGGGAGTACTACGAGCAGTACTTC
CDR3aa: CASKGTSGEYYEQYF

v_gene: TRBV28
j_gene: TRBJ1-5
d_gene: TRBD1
abundance: .
CDR3nt: TGTGCCAGCAGTTTGACCGGGACAGGTGGACAGCCCCAGCATTTT
CDR3aa: CASSLTGTGGQPQHF

v_gene: TRBV28
j_gene: TRBJ2-3
d_gene: .
abundance: .
CDR3nt: TGTGCCAGCAGTCGAATGGGGGCCTCATCAGATACGCAGTATTTT
CDR3aa: CASSRMGASSDTQYF

v_gene: TRBV14
j_gene: TRBJ2-1
d_gene: .
abundance: .
CDR3nt: TGTGCCAGCAGCCGTACTAGGAATGAGCAGTTCTTC
CDR3aa: CASSRTRNEQFF

v_gene: TRBV12-5
j_gene: TRBJ2-1
d_gene: .
abundance: .
CDR3nt: TGTGCTAGTGGACCTCGACTTTACTACAATGAGCAGTTCTTC
CDR3aa: CASGPRLYYNEQFF

v_gene: TRBV5-1
j_gene: TRBJ1-2
d_gene: .
abundance: .
CDR3nt: TGCGCCAGCAGCCCCGCTACAGGGCCCTATGGCTACACCTTC
CDR3aa: CASSPATGPYGYTF

v_gene: TRBV19
j_gene: TRBJ1-5
d_gene: TRBD1
abundance: once
CDR3nt: TGTGCCAGTAGTACCTCCGACAGGGCGGGGTGGAGCAATCAGCCCCAGCATTTT
CDR3aa: CASSTSDRAGWSNQPQHF

v_gene: TRBV7-2
j_gene: TRBJ1-2
d_gene: .
abundance: .
CDR3nt: TGTGCCAGCAGCTTAGTTCTCCAGGGAGGAGGCTACACCTTC
CDR3aa: CASSLVLQGGGYTF

v_gene: TRBV5-5
j_gene: TRBJ1-2
d_gene: .
abundance: .
CDR3nt: TGTGCCAGCAGCCGTGAGGGTCTCGATAACTATGGCTACACCTTC
CDR3aa: CASSREGLDNYGYTF

v_gene: TRBV2
j_gene: TRBJ1-2
d_gene: .
abundance: once
CDR3nt: TGTGCCAGCAGTGATACTTTGGACAGACCCTATGGCTACACCTTC
CDR3aa: CASSDTLDRPYGYTF

v_gene: TRBV30
j_gene: TRBJ2-2
d_gene: TRBD1
abundance: few
CDR3nt: TGTGCCTGGAGTCCGCTTAGGACAGGGCGAGCTCGGGGGAGCACCGGGGAGCTGTTTTTT
CDR3aa: CAWSPLRTGRARGSTGELFF

v_gene: TRBV2
j_gene: TRBJ2-3
d_gene: .
abundance: once
CDR3nt: TGTGCCAGCAGTGGATCCGGGTACACGCAGTATTTT
CDR3aa: CASSGSGYTQYF

v_gene: TRBV24-1
j_gene: TRBJ2-7
d_gene: TRBD2
abundance: .
CDR3nt: TGTGCCACCAGTGACACCCGAGCGGGAGCGCCCTACGAGCAGTACTTC
CDR3aa: CATSDTRAGAPYEQYF

v_gene: TRBV5-1
j_gene: TRBJ2-2
d_gene: .
abundance: .
CDR3nt: TGCGCCAGCAGCTTGGCCCGCACCGGGGAGCTGTTTTTT
CDR3aa: CASSLARTGELFF

v_gene: TRBV7-2
j_gene: TRBJ2-5
d_gene: TRBD2
abundance: .
CDR3nt: TGTGCCAGCAGCCGGGGACTAGCGGGAGCCAGGGAGACCCAGTACTTC
CDR3aa: CASSRGLAGARETQYF

v_gene: TRBV9
j_gene: TRBJ2-1
d_gene: TRBD2
abundance: .
CDR3nt: TGTGCCAGCAGCCCCGGGGGGGGCTCCTACAATGAGCAGTTCTTC
CDR3aa: CASSPGGGSYNEQFF

v_gene: TRBV7-9
j_gene: TRBJ2-3
d_gene: .
abundance: few
CDR3nt: TGTGCCAGCAGCTTTGCTAGCGATATCACAGATACGCAGTATTTT
CDR3aa: CASSFASDITDTQYF

v_gene: TRBV7-6
j_gene: TRBJ2-7
d_gene: .
abundance: once
CDR3nt: TGTGCCAGCAGCGATCGGGGGTACGAGCAGTACTTC
CDR3aa: CASSDRGYEQYF

v_gene: TRBV6-5
j_gene: TRBJ1-5
d_gene: .
abundance: .
CDR3nt: TGTGCCAGCAGAGCGGGGAGGCCCCAGCATTTT
CDR3aa: CASRAGRPQHF

v_gene: TRBV11-2
j_gene: TRBJ2-7
d_gene: .
abundance: .
CDR3nt: TGTGCCAGCAGCTTAGTAGAGGGCCACGAGCAGTACTTC
CDR3aa: CASSLVEGHEQYF

v_gene: TRBV24-1
j_gene: TRBJ2-1
d_gene: TRBD1
abundance: .
CDR3nt: TGTGCCACCAGTAATCGGGACAGGGGGAGGTATGAGCAGTTCTTC
CDR3aa: CATSNRDRGRYEQFF

v_gene: TRBV5-5
j_gene: TRBJ2-3
d_gene: TRBD1
abundance: .
CDR3nt: TGTGCCAGCAGCTTGGTAGGCTATCGGACAGGGGGCGATGGTACAGATACGCAGTATTTT
CDR3aa: CASSLVGYRTGGDGTDTQYF

v_gene: TRBV6-5
j_gene: TRBJ1-1
d_gene: .
abundance: .
CDR3nt: TGTGCCAGCAATTTACAGGGTTCCACTGAAGCTTTCTTT
CDR3aa: CASNLQGSTEAFF

v_gene: TRBV6-1
j_gene: TRBJ1-2
d_gene: TRBD1
abundance: once
CDR3nt: TGTGCCAGCAGTGAATATGGGGGACAGGCCTACTATGGCTACACCTTC
CDR3aa: CASSEYGGQAYYGYTF

v_gene: TRBV4-3
j_gene: TRBJ2-7
d_gene: .
abundance: .
CDR3nt: TGCGCCAGCAGCCAGTTTTGGAGGGGGCGCGACTACGAGCAGTACTTC
CDR3aa: CASSQFWRGRDYEQYF

v_gene: TRBV15
j_gene: TRBJ1-3
d_gene: TRBD1
abundance: .
CDR3nt: TGTGCCACCAGCAGGCGACAGGGCTCAGGAAACACCATATATTTT
CDR3aa: CATSRRQGSGNTIYF

v_gene: TRBV28
j_gene: TRBJ2-3
d_gene: TRBD2
abundance: .
CDR3nt: TGTGCCAGCAGTTTCGCAGCGGGGACCCGAACTAGCACAGATACGCAGTATTTT
CDR3aa: CASSFAAGTRTSTDTQYF

v_gene: TRBV20-1
j_gene: TRBJ1-2
d_gene: .
abundance: .
CDR3nt: TGCAGTGCTACCGATGGCTACACCTTC
CDR3aa: CSATDGYTF

v_gene: TRBV9
j_gene: TRBJ1-2
d_gene: TRBD1
abundance: few
CDR3nt: TGTGCCAGCAGCTTGGGACAGTACGGCTACACCTTC
CDR3aa: CASSLGQYGYTF

v_gene: TRBV20-1
j_gene: TRBJ1-1
d_gene: .
abundance: .
CDR3nt: TGCAGTGCTAGTCGGGGGGAGTGGACTGAAGCTTTCTTT
CDR3aa: CSASRGEWTEAFF

v_gene: TRBV7-9
j_gene: TRBJ1-6
d_gene: .
abundance: .
CDR3nt: TGTGCCAGCAGTTCCCTAACTAGAGGTTTTTCACCCCTCCACTTT
CDR3aa: CASSSLTRGFSPLHF

v_gene: TRBV2
j_gene: TRBJ2-7
d_gene: .
abundance: few
CDR3nt: TGTGCCAGCCAGGGGTCCCCGGGCTACGAGCAGTACTTC
CDR3aa: CASQGSPGYEQYF

v_gene: TRBV5-8
j_gene: TRBJ2-5
d_gene: .
abundance: .
CDR3nt: TGTGCCAGCAGCTTGGCCATTTCGCGGACAGTACAAGAGACCCAGTACTTC
CDR3aa: CASSLAISRTVQETQYF

v_gene: TRBV12-3/TRBV12-4
j_gene: TRBJ2-3
d_gene: .
abundance: .
CDR3nt: TGTGCCAGCAGGTCAGGGAGGGATACGCAGTATTTT
CDR3aa: CASRSGRDTQYF

v_gene: TRBV6-6
j_gene: TRBJ2-3
d_gene: .
abundance: .
CDR3nt: TGTGCCAGCAGTATCGGACGGGGGGATACGCAGTATTTT
CDR3aa: CASSIGRGDTQYF

v_gene: TRBV5-1
j_gene: TRBJ1-1
d_gene: .
abundance: .
CDR3nt: TGCGCCAGCAGCTCCGAGATCCGGACAGCAGGGAATCGAGACACTGAAGCTTTCTTT
CDR3aa: CASSSEIRTAGNRDTEAFF

v_gene: TRBV19
j_gene: TRBJ1-5
d_gene: .
abundance: .
CDR3nt: TGTGCCAGTAGTATTAAGAGGGGGACCTATCAGCCCCAGCATTTT
CDR3aa: CASSIKRGTYQPQHF

v_gene: TRBV14
j_gene: TRBJ1-1
d_gene: TRBD1
abundance: .
CDR3nt: TGTGCCAGCAGCCAAGAAACAGGGGGCACTGAAGCTTTCTTT
CDR3aa: CASSQETGGTEAFF

v_gene: TRBV27
j_gene: TRBJ2-1
d_gene: .
abundance: .
CDR3nt: TGTGCCAGCAGTTTGATTGGGCTATTCAACAATGAGCAGTTCTTC
CDR3aa: CASSLIGLFNNEQFF

v_gene: TRBV5-8
j_gene: TRBJ2-7
d_gene: TRBD1
abundance: .
CDR3nt: TGTGCCAGCAGCTTGGCGATCGGACAGGGGGCGATCAGCTCCTACGAGCAGTACTTC
CDR3aa: CASSLAIGQGAISSYEQYF

v_gene: TRBV7-9
j_gene: TRBJ2-7
d_gene: .
abundance: .
CDR3nt: TGTGCCAGCAGCTTTAAGGGGTACGAGCAGTACTTC
CDR3aa: CASSFKGYEQYF

v_gene: TRBV24-1
j_gene: TRBJ1-5
d_gene: TRBD1
abundance: .
CDR3nt: TGTGCCACCAGAGGACAGGCGGACGGGCCCCAGCATTTT
CDR3aa: CATRGQADGPQHF

v_gene: TRBV18
j_gene: TRBJ2-2
d_gene: TRBD2
abundance: few
CDR3nt: TGTGCCAGCTCACCATCCCCGACTAGCGGGGGAAACACCGGGGAGCTGTTTTTT
CDR3aa: CASSPSPTSGGNTGELFF

v_gene: TRBV20-1
j_gene: TRBJ2-7
d_gene: TRBD2
abundance: once
CDR3nt: TGCAGTGCAAGTAGCGGGAGAGCCTCCTACGAGCAGTACTTC
CDR3aa: CSASSGRASYEQYF

v_gene: TRBV4-3
j_gene: TRBJ1-2
d_gene: .
abundance: .
CDR3nt: TGCGCCAGCAGCCAAGATCTTACTAGGAGCTACACCTTC
CDR3aa: CASSQDLTRSYTF